The 30 T cell receptor beta chains given below trace back to one sample, sequenced in a study of blood T cell repertoires in COVID-19. Assay: immunoSEQ multiplex PCR; the TCRdb copy retains only in-frame clones and omits some. The sample gives 130,000 to 150,000 clones, 80% to 90% of which show up once; over 0.8% is in the top ten. Sequencing input: peripheral blood. The receptors come from a woman aged 45-65 years with acute or convalescent COVID-19.

The chain has TRBV10-3 and TRBJ2-7, with TRBD2 matching 15 bases. Per germline, CDR1 ENHRY and CDR2 SYGVKD. V was clipped by 5 bases and J by 7 bases; unmatched bases: 9. The CDR3 is made up of 16 amino acids. This CDR3 reads CAISYPGLAGGDEQYF. CDR3 sequence (DNA): TGTGCCATCAGTTACCCGGGACTAGCGGGAGGTGATGAGCAGTACTTC.

This clone was recorded once. The CDR3 coding sequence is TGTGCCAGCAGCTGGGAGCGTTCACCCCTCCACTTT. Residues: CASSWERSPLHF. The V and J genes are TRBV12-3 or TRBV12-4 and TRBJ1-6; no definite D call. The CDR3 extends over 12 amino acids. V lost 6 bases, J lost 9 bases, and 9 bases lay in between.

The chain links TRBV7-3 to TRBJ2-5; 10 nucleotides agree with TRBD2. The CDR3 length is 17 residues. The ends lost 5 bases at V and 4 bases at J; junction bases unmatched: 13. Germline loops: CDR1 SGHTA, CDR2 FQGTGA. CDR3: CASSAYHLAGVGETQYF. CDR3 bases: TGTGCCAGCAGCGCCTACCACCTAGCGGGAGTTGGAGAGACCCAGTACTTC.

The chain recombines TRBV11-3 with TRBJ2-7, with a weak D call TRBD1 (5 bases). This CDR3 is 13 amino acids long. Germline V lookup: CDR1 SGHNT, CDR2 YENEEA. The V and J ends lost 2 bases and 7 bases respectively, with 12 bases between them. The CDR3 loop is CASSLQGSEEQYF. CDR3 sequence (DNA): TGTGCCAGCAGCTTACAGGGTTCGGAAGAGCAGTACTTC.

V gene TRBV7-8 combines with J gene TRBJ1-1; D is unclear. V lost 7 bases, J lost 4 bases, and 19 bases lay in between. CDR3 size: 15 residues. CDR1 is SGHVS and CDR2 is FQNEAQ in the germline V gene. The CDR3, as DNA: TGTGCCAGCATCCAAATGTCAGTGGGAGTCACTGAAGCTTTCTTT. Its translation is CASIQMSVGVTEAFF.

V is TRBV6-5 and J is TRBJ1-2; D gene uncertain. Germline assignment: CDR1 MNHEY and CDR2 SVGAGI. V was pared by 1 base and J by 8 bases, with 14 bases between. This CDR3 region has 14 residues. CDR3 sequence reads: CASSYFGVEGGYTF. In nucleotides, the CDR3 is TGTGCCAGCAGTTACTTCGGGGTAGAAGGGGGCTACACCTTC.

This chain joins TRBV19 and TRBJ1-2, with D hard to call. Germline CDR1 LNHDA, CDR2 SQIVND (reference sequence). The CDR3 totals 16 residues. Between the trimmed V and J ends, which lost 4 bases and 8 bases, there was a span of 23 bases. CDR3: CASSSFGFGGRRGYTF. The CDR3 DNA is TGTGCCAGTAGTAGCTTCGGGTTTGGAGGGCGGCGAGGCTACACCTTC.

The V and J genes are TRBV19 and TRBJ1-3; maybe TRBD1 (5 bases). Germline CDR1 reads LNHDA; CDR2 reads SQIVND (reference sequence). The CDR3 is made up of 15 amino acids. Trimming shortened V by 5 bases and J by 6 bases, and 17 bases separated the two germline ends. CDR3 amino acids: CASSPGTTELNTIYF. The CDR3 DNA reads TGTGCCAGTAGTCCTGGAACGACAGAGCTAAACACCATATATTTT.

The genes are TRBV2 and TRBJ2-3, with 11 positions matching TRBD1. The CDR3 extends over 15 amino acids. Per germline, CDR1 SNHLY and CDR2 FYNNEI. J was trimmed by 4 bases and V by 6 bases; bases with no gene match: 6. The CDR3 DNA reads as TGTGCCAGCAGCTGGACAGGGGGCGGGGCAGATACGCAGTATTTT. The encoded protein is CASSWTGGGADTQYF.

CDR3 nucleotides: TGCAGCGCGAGGGACGGGAGAGAGACCCAGTACTTC. Its translation: CSARDGRETQYF. The genes are TRBV29-1 and TRBJ2-5; D perhaps matches TRBD2 (6 bases). This CDR3 is built from 12 residues. V shed 7 bases and J shed 4 bases, with 13 bases lying between them. Germline lookup yields CDR1 SQVTM and CDR2 ANQGSEA.

The chain joins TRBV27 to TRBJ2-3, with 8 bases matching TRBD2. Germline V gene data show CDR1 as MNHEY and CDR2 as SMNVEV (reference sequence). There are 14 residues in the CDR3. The J segment lost 5 bases and the V segment lost 3 bases, leaving 4 bases of the junction unmatched. In nucleotides, the CDR3 is TGTGCCAGCAGTTTTCTAAGCGGGAGAGATACGCAGTATTTT. Encoded protein: CASSFLSGRDTQYF.

The chain combines TRBV5-1 with TRBJ2-7; TRBD2 agrees at 16 bases. This CDR3 contains 16 residues. J lost 6 bases, V lost 4 bases, and 7 bases had no gene match. Germline loops: CDR1 SGHRS, CDR2 YFSETQ. CDR3 amino acids: CASSPGTSGGEGEQYF. The CDR3 DNA reads TGCGCCAGCAGCCCAGGGACTAGCGGGGGGGAAGGCGAGCAGTACTTC.

This clone appeared once. The chain recombines TRBV9 with TRBJ2-1; 10 bases match TRBD2. The CDR3 is 19 residues long. Trimming at V came to 4 bases and at J to 0 bases, leaving 13 bases not matched to a gene. Germline V CDR1 and CDR2: SGDLS, YYNGEE. This CDR3 is CASSPQPRLAGHSYNEQFF. Here the CDR3 DNA reads TGTGCCAGCAGCCCTCAACCACGACTAGCGGGCCACTCCTACAATGAGCAGTTCTTC.

The chain is built from TRBV15 and TRBJ2-3; 12 positions match TRBD1. Germline trimming cut 0 bases from V and 0 bases from J; bases unmatched to any gene: 1. The CDR3 covers 17 residues. From germline, CDR1 is LNHNV and CDR2 YYDKDF (reference sequence). The CDR3 here is CATSRDGTGGSTDTQYF. The CDR3 bases are TGTGCCACCAGCAGAGACGGGACAGGGGGCAGCACAGATACGCAGTATTTT.

This clone was recorded only once. This chain uses TRBV6-5 with TRBJ2-7, with D possibly matching TRBD2 (5 bases). The V end was cut by 10 bases, the J end by 4 bases, with 14 bases between. CDR1 and CDR2 (germline): MNHEY, SVGAGI. The CDR3 is 12 residues long. In DNA, the CDR3 is TGTGCCACCACGACGGGAACGTACGAGCAGTACTTC. It is translated as CATTTGTYEQYF.

The chain joins TRBV5-1 to TRBJ2-2; D perhaps matches TRBD1 (6 bases). This CDR3 contains 18 residues. CDR1 and CDR2 (germline): SGHRS, YFSETQ. V was clipped by 3 bases and J by 5 bases, with 23 bases between them. The CDR3 spells CASSSSRQAGVRTGELFF. The CDR3 DNA is TGCGCCAGCAGCTCCTCGCGACAGGCCGGAGTAAGGACCGGGGAGCTGTTTTTT.

The chain has TRBV11-2 and TRBJ1-1; D uncertain. V was clipped by 0 bases and J by 5 bases, with 13 bases between them. The CDR3 is 15 residues long. Germline V gene sequence: CDR1 SGHAT, CDR2 FQNNGV. The CDR3 region is CASSLDGRVWTEAFF. CDR3 sequence (DNA): TGTGCCAGCAGCTTAGATGGGAGGGTATGGACTGAAGCTTTCTTT.

The rearrangement joins TRBV20-1 to TRBJ1-2, with D tentatively TRBD1 (6 bases). V lost 3 bases, J lost 5 bases, and 22 bases lay in between. This CDR3 contains 16 residues. Per the germline V gene, CDR1 is DFQATT and CDR2 is SNEGSKA (reference sequence). CDR3 in amino acids: CSASWNRRQGGYGYTF. CDR3 in DNA: TGCAGTGCTAGTTGGAATCGGAGACAAGGGGGTTATGGCTACACCTTC.

This chain links TRBV9 with TRBJ2-5, with 8 bases lining up with TRBD1. Germline CDR1 reads SGDLS; CDR2 reads YYNGEE. The V and J ends lost 2 bases and 1 base, in that order; junction bases with no gene match: 4. The CDR3 has 15 residues. The CDR3 loop is CASSVDTGGQETQYF. The CDR3 region has the DNA TGTGCCAGCAGCGTTGACACAGGGGGCCAAGAGACCCAGTACTTC.

CDR3 sequence: CASSVPAGNTDTQYF. The DNA of the CDR3 is TGTGCCAGCAGCGTACCAGCGGGAAACACAGATACGCAGTATTTT. V and J are TRBV9 and TRBJ2-3; TRBD2 agrees at 7 bases. J was trimmed by 2 bases and V by 1 base; bases with no gene match: 4. The CDR3 runs 15 residues. Per the germline V gene, CDR1 is SGDLS and CDR2 is YYNGEE. Full variable domain (remainder filled in from reference TRBV9 and TRBJ2-3): DSGVTQTPKHLITATGQRVTLRCSPRSGDLSVYWYQQSLDQGLQFLIQYYNGEERAKGNILERFSAQQFPDLHSELNLSSLELGDSALYFCASSVPAGNTDTQYFGPGTRLTVL.

The chain uses TRBV7-2 and TRBJ1-1, with 10 bases identical to TRBD1. This CDR3 region has 16 residues. Germline assignment: CDR1 SGHTA and CDR2 FQGNSA. J gave up 3 bases and V 0 bases, and 4 bases lay outside the gene matches. CDR3 in amino acids: CASSLALTGGHTEAFF. CDR3 sequence (DNA): TGTGCCAGCAGCTTAGCTCTGACAGGGGGCCACACTGAAGCTTTCTTT.

This clone came up a few times. The rearrangement uses TRBV30 and TRBJ1-1; TRBD1 is a possible D gene (5 bases). CDR3 length: 13 amino acids. Germline loops: CDR1 GTSNPN, CDR2 SVGIG (reference sequence). V was shortened by 3 bases and J by 1 base, with 9 bases between the two germline ends. CDR3 in DNA: TGTGCCTGGAGCATGACAGCGAACACTGAAGCTTTCTTT. Translated: CAWSMTANTEAFF.

This chain uses TRBV7-2 with TRBJ2-7; 7 positions match TRBD1. Germline V gives CDR1 SGHTA, CDR2 FQGNSA. The CDR3 runs 14 residues. The V segment lost 5 bases and the J segment 6 bases; nucleotides outside the gene matches: 10. The CDR3 spells CASSPRDSQFEQYF. In DNA, the CDR3 is TGTGCCAGCAGCCCTAGGGACAGTCAATTCGAGCAGTACTTC.

The V call is TRBV7-3, the J call TRBJ2-1, with a possible D match to TRBD2 (5 bases). V lost 5 bases, J lost 9 bases, and 23 bases lay in between. The CDR3 consists of 16 residues. In germline, CDR1 is SGHTA, CDR2 FQGTGA. The chain's CDR3 is CASSPTTTPSPGEQFF. The DNA for the CDR3 is TGTGCCAGCAGCCCCACGACTACCCCATCCCCGGGTGAGCAGTTCTTC.

The chain joins TRBV5-5 to TRBJ2-7; a weak D match, TRBD1 (5 bases). V lost 4 bases, J lost 6 bases, and 17 bases lay in between. CDR3 length equals 14 residues. CDR1 and CDR2 (germline): SGHKS, YYEKEE (reference sequence). In nucleotides, the CDR3 is TGTGCCAGCAGCCCTCAGGTGGGGCGTGTCGAGCAGTACTTC. Translated: CASSPQVGRVEQYF.

The CDR3 DNA sequence: TGCAGCGTCGGACAGGGTAACGACGAGCAGTACTTC. Translated, it gives CSVGQGNDEQYF. The chain joins TRBV29-1 to TRBJ2-7, with TRBD1 identical over 8 bases. CDR1 and CDR2 from the germline V gene are SQVTM and ANQGSEA. V lost 6 bases to trimming and J lost 5 bases; unmatched junction nucleotides: 6. The CDR3 is made up of 12 amino acids.

The CDR3, as DNA: TGTGCCAGTAGTATGGTGCGGGCTGGGGGCTACACCTTC. Protein product: CASSMVRAGGYTF. The chain joins TRBV19 to TRBJ1-2; D uncertain. The germline V and J ends were trimmed by 3 bases and 8 bases, with 13 bases remaining between them. This CDR3 has 13 amino acids. Germline CDR1 is LNHDA and CDR2 is SQIVND (reference sequence). Supplemented by reference TRBV19 and TRBJ1-2, the full variable domain reads DGGITQSPKYLFRKEGQNVTLSCEQNLNHDAMYWYRQDPGQGLRLIYYSQIVNDFQKGDIAEGYSVSREKKESFPLTVTSAQKNPTAFYLCASSMVRAGGYTFGSGTRLTVV.

V and J are TRBV7-3 and TRBJ2-1; 10 bases are a match to TRBD1. Germline V gives CDR1 SGHTA, CDR2 FQGTGA. With V trimmed by 2 bases and J by 2 bases, 0 bases remained unmatched. This CDR3 comprises 15 residues. The CDR3 region has the DNA TGTGCCAGCAGCTTAGGACAGGGGGCCTACAATGAGCAGTTCTTC. This gives the protein CASSLGQGAYNEQFF.

CDR3 DNA: TGTGCCAGCAGTTCCTCGAGACTAGCGGGGGGGCCTCGGTCCGCAGATACGCAGTATTTT. It yields the protein CASSSSRLAGGPRSADTQYF. This chain uses TRBV28 with TRBJ2-3, with 14 nucleotides matching TRBD2. Germline CDR1 MDHEN, CDR2 SYDVKM. The V gene end was trimmed by 4 bases and the J gene end by 4 bases; junction bases not matched to a gene: 16. This CDR3 has 20 residues.

The chain is built from TRBV9 and TRBJ1-6; 7 bases agree with TRBD1. Trimming at V came to 5 bases and at J to 8 bases, leaving 7 bases not matched to a gene. This CDR3 contains 14 residues. CDR1 and CDR2 from the germline V gene are SGDLS and YYNGEE. DNA for the CDR3: TGTGCCAGCAGAACCGGGACAGTAGATTCACCCCTCCACTTT. Its protein is CASRTGTVDSPLHF.